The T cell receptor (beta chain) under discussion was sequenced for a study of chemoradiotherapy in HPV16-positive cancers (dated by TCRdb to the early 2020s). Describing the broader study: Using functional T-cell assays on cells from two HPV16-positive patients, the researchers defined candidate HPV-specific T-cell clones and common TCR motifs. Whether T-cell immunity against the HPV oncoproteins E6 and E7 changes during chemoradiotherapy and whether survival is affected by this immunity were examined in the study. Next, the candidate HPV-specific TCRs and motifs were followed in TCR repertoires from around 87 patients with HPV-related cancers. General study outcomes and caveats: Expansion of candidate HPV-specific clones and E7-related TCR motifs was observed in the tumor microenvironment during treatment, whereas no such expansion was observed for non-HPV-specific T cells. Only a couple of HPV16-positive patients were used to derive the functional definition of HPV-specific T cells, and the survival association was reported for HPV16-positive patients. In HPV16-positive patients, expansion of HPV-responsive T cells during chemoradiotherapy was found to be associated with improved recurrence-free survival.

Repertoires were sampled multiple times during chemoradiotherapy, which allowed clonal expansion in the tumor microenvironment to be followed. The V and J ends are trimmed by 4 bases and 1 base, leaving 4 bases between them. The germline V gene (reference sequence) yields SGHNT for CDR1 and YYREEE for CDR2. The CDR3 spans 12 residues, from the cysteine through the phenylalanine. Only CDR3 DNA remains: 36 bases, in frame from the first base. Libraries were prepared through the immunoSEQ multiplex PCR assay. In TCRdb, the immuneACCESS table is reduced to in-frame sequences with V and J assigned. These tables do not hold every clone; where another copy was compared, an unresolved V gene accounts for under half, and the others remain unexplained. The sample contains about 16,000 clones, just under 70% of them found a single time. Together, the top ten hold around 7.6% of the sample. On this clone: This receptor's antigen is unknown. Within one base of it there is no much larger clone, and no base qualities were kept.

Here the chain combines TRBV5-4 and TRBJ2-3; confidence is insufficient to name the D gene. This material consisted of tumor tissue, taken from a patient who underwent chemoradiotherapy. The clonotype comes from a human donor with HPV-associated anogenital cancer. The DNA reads TGTGCCAGCAGCACGGGCACAGATACGCAGTATTTT. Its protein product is CASSTGTDTQYF.